These T cell receptor beta chains were read from a single sample in a study of esophageal squamous cell carcinoma under preoperative chemotherapy. TCRdb re-called the PCR reads through MiXCR, storing one row per CDR3 protein. The top ten clones hold approximately 25% of a sample with about 32,000 distinct CDR3 sequences, around 50% of them seen once. This sample was gathered from a patient given preoperative chemotherapy. The source is a human donor with esophageal squamous cell carcinoma. The donor label of this sample is uncertain. The CDR3 runs from the conserved cysteine through the conserved F or W. The order of the fields is CDR3 DNA, CDR3 protein, V gene, D gene, J gene, clone size. D genes are given only for firm matches. Not all rows give a size; the values are once, few, many and, for expanded clones, a class.

TGTGCCAGCAGCCCTCCGAGCGGGGCGACGGATCCCGAGGAGCTGTTTTTT | CASSPPSGATDPEELFF | TRBV7-2 | TRBD2 | TRBJ2-2 | NA
TGTGCCAGCACCACGCTGGCGGGAGGTACGAATGAGCAGTTCTTC | CASTTLAGGTNEQFF | TRBV7-6 | TRBD2 | TRBJ2-1 | few
TGTGCCAGCAGCTTAGGGGGAGCCGGGGGGCGTGACCAAAAGACCCAGTACTTC | CASSLGGAGGRDQKTQYF | TRBV7-2 | NA | TRBJ2-5 | NA
TGTGCCGGGGGGCTCGGGGGGCGTGTTCAGGAGACGCAGTACTTT | CAGGLGGRVQETQYF | TRBV7-2 | NA | TRBJ2-3 | NA
TGTGCCAGCAGGGGCAACGGGGGGGGCGGCGCAGATACCCAGTATTTT | CASRGNGGGGADTQYF | TRBV6-1 | TRBD2 | TRBJ2-3 | NA
TGTGCCAGCGACCCTCCGGCAGGACAGCTCACAGATACGCAGTATTTT | CASDPPAGQLTDTQYF | TRBV7-8 | NA | TRBJ2-3 | few
TGTGCCAGCAGGGTAGTCGGGGCGGGTGATGAAGATACCCAGTATTTC | CASRVVGAGDEDTQYF | TRBV7-2 | NA | TRBJ2-3 | NA
TGTGCCAGAACAAAACAGGGTGACGAAAACATTCAGTACTTC | CARTKQGDENIQYF | TRBV19 | NA | TRBJ2-4 | few
TGTGCCAGCAGCTTAGGACCGGGGCGCTACGAGCAGTACTTC | CASSLGPGRYEQYF | TRBV5-5 | NA | TRBJ2-7 | many
TGTGCCATCACTGAGGTGACCGCCACAGACACTCAGTATTTC | CAITEVTATDTQYF | TRBV10-3 | NA | TRBJ2-3 | NA
TGTGCCAGCGGAAACGTAGCGGGGAGACAAGAGACCCAGTACTTC | CASGNVAGRQETQYF | TRBV11-2 | TRBD2 | TRBJ2-5 | many
TGTGCCAGCAGCTTAGCGCATGGACAGGGCTCGTTCGAGACCCAGTACTTC | CASSLAHGQGSFETQYF | TRBV7-7 | TRBD1 | TRBJ2-5 | few
TGTGCCAGCAGCCGCAAACCGGGGCGGGGAGACAAAGATACTCAGTATTTC | CASSRKPGRGDKDTQYF | TRBV7-3 | NA | TRBJ2-4 | NA
TGCGCCAGCAGTGAGTCCGGTATCGGCTACGAGCAGTTCTTC | CASSESGIGYEQFF | TRBV10-1 | NA | TRBJ2-1 | NA
TGTGCGGGGAGCGGGGGCCGTGACCAAGAGACCCAGTACTTC | CAGSGGRDQETQYF | TRBV7-6 | TRBD2 | TRBJ2-5 | many
TGTGCCAGTAGTACGGGACGACTAAATTCACCCCTCCACTTT | CASSTGRLNSPLHF | TRBV19 | NA | TRBJ1-6 | NA
TGTGCCAGCAGCTTACCACAAACACTAGCGGGAAAATACGAGCAGTACTTC | CASSLPQTLAGKYEQYF | TRBV7-8 | TRBD2 | TRBJ2-7 | NA
TGTGCCAGCAGCCCGACGCTGGGGGGGGGGGAAAACAAGACGCAGTATTTT | CASSPTLGGGENKTQYF | TRBV7-2 | TRBD2 | TRBJ2-3 | NA
TGTGCCAGCAGCGCGGGGCCTGGCGGCGGGGGCGCAGAGACGCAGTACTTC | CASSAGPGGGGAETQYF | TRBV7-2 | NA | TRBJ2-5 | NA
TGTGCCAGCAGTTCCCACAATGAGCAGTTCTTC | CASSSHNEQFF | TRBV27 | NA | TRBJ2-1 | many
TGTGCCAGCCGACAGGGTTTGAGCACAGATACGCAGTATTTT | CASRQGLSTDTQYF | TRBV27 | TRBD1 | TRBJ2-3 | many
TGCGCCAGCACCCTTGACCTTGGCGCCTACGAGCAGTTCTTC | CASTLDLGAYEQFF | TRBV10-2 | NA | TRBJ2-1 | many
TGTGCCAGCTCTATCGGGACAGATAACACAGAGACGCAGTTTTTT | CASSIGTDNTETQFF | TRBV7-6 | TRBD1 | TRBJ2-2 | NA
TGTGGCAGCGGGTGCGCTGTCCAAGAGACGCAGTACTTC | CGSGCAVQETQYF | TRBV12-3/TRBV12-4 | NA | TRBJ2-5 | NA
TGTGCCAGCAGCTTCCAGGGGATGGAGTTCTTC | CASSFQGMEFF | TRBV7-2 | NA | TRBJ2-1 | many
TGTGCCAGCAGTCTTGGTGGGGGGGCCCAAGAGACGCAGTACTTC | CASSLGGGAQETQYF | TRBV6-4 | NA | TRBJ2-7 | NA
TGTGCCAGCAGTCAGAGCGGGATCGGCGGCATGGAAGAGACCCAGTACTTC | CASSQSGIGGMEETQYF | TRBV12-3/TRBV12-4 | TRBD2 | TRBJ2-5 | NA
TGCAGTCTCCAGGGCCTTATGAACACTGAAGCTTTCTTT | CSLQGLMNTEAFF | TRBV20-1 | NA | TRBJ1-1 | NA
TGTGCCAGCAGCGGCCTAGGGGGGGCGAACACCGGGGCGCTGTATTTT | CASSGLGGANTGALYF | TRBV7-8 | NA | TRBJ2-2 | NA
TGTGCCAGCAGCGAGGTGGCGGGGACTAGCGGCGGGAAAACAGATACCCAGTACTTC | CASSEVAGTSGGKTDTQYF | TRBV7-9 | TRBD2 | TRBJ2-5 | NA
TGTGCCAGCAGCTTAGAGGGGGCCCGGGTTGCCCAGTACTTC | CASSLEGARVAQYF | TRBV11-3 | NA | TRBJ2-5 | many
TGTGCCAGCAGCATTAGTATAGGGGCCGAGGCGCAGTTTTTT | CASSISIGAEAQFF | TRBV12-3/TRBV12-4 | NA | TRBJ2-2 | NA
TGTGCCAGCAGCGCGGACCGGGATTCAGATACGCAGTATTTT | CASSADRDSDTQYF | TRBV12-3/TRBV12-4 | NA | TRBJ2-3 | NA
TGTGCCAGCAGCTTGGGTCAGTGGGCCACAAATACGCAGTACTTC | CASSLGQWATNTQYF | TRBV5-4 | NA | TRBJ2-7 | NA
TGTGCCAGCAGTTACTCGTCGTGGAAAAGCGGGGGGGCGTACAATGAGCAGTTCTTC | CASSYSSWKSGGAYNEQFF | TRBV6-2/TRBV6-3 | TRBD2 | TRBJ2-1 | many
TGTGCCAGCAGCTTCAGCAGGGGGTGGAACACCGGGGAGCTGTTTTTT | CASSFSRGWNTGELFF | TRBV11-3 | TRBD1 | TRBJ2-2 | many
TGTGCCCGCGGCTTAGGGCGTCGAGCCAAAAACATGCAGTATTTC | CARGLGRRAKNMQYF | TRBV7-6 | NA | TRBJ2-4 | NA
TGTGCCAGCAGCTCGGGGGGGTTCCAAGAGACGCAGTATTTT | CASSSGGFQETQYF | TRBV7-6 | TRBD2 | TRBJ2-3 | NA
TGTGCCAGCAGTTTTGGGACAGGGTCCTACAATGAGCAGTTCTTC | CASSFGTGSYNEQFF | TRBV12-3/TRBV12-4 | TRBD1 | TRBJ2-1 | many
TGTGCCAGCAGTGACGGGACTAGCGGAGACAATGAGCAGTTCTTC | CASSDGTSGDNEQFF | TRBV6-4 | TRBD2 | TRBJ2-1 | NA
TGTGCCAGCAGCTACCCGGTGACTAGCGGATACAATGAGCAGTACTTC | CASSYPVTSGYNEQYF | TRBV12-3/TRBV12-4 | TRBD2 | TRBJ2-4 | NA
TGCGCCAGCAGCTTTTGGGGAAACAATGAGCAGTTCTTC | CASSFWGNNEQFF | TRBV5-1 | NA | TRBJ2-1 | many
TGTGCCAGCAGCTTCGGCAGCTCCTACGAGCAGTACTTC | CASSFGSSYEQYF | TRBV7-2 | NA | TRBJ2-7 | few
TGTGCCAGCAGCTTAGGGGGCACCGATGAGCAGTTTTTT | CASSLGGTDEQFF | TRBV7-6 | NA | TRBJ2-2 | NA
TGTGCCAGCAGTGAAAAGGGAGGGACAGGGTTTCCAGATACGCAGTATTTT | CASSEKGGTGFPDTQYF | TRBV6-1 | TRBD1 | TRBJ2-3 | medium-sized
TGTGCCAGCCGCGTCACGGGGCGGGGAGCCAAAGACATGCAGTATTTC | CASRVTGRGAKDMQYF | TRBV12-3/TRBV12-4 | NA | TRBJ2-4 | NA
TGTGCCAGCAGTTCTGGGGGTACCGGGGAGCTGTTTTTT | CASSSGGTGELFF | TRBV6-5 | NA | TRBJ2-2 | many
TGTGCCAGCAGTGAAGCGCCAGGTCCCCCCAAAGAGCAGTTCTTC | CASSEAPGPPKEQFF | TRBV6-1 | NA | TRBJ2-1 | many
TGTGCGGGCAGTGAGGGGCGAGGGAATGACACTCAGTACTTC | CAGSEGRGNDTQYF | TRBV6-1 | NA | TRBJ2-4 | NA
TGTGCGAGCAGCTTTCGGGGGCGGCGACGCAAAGACACGCAGTACTTC | CASSFRGRRRKDTQYF | TRBV7-2 | NA | TRBJ2-4 | NA
TGTGCCAGCAGATCATCGCCGTCTAGCACAGATACGCAGTATTTT | CASRSSPSSTDTQYF | TRBV7-2 | NA | TRBJ2-3 | few
TGTGCCGGGGGCTTCGGGGCCCGGGTCCAGGATACGCAGTATTTC | CAGGFGARVQDTQYF | TRBV7-2 | NA | TRBJ2-3 | NA
TGTGCCAGCAGTCCTCCGGGACTAGCGAAGCAGTACTTC | CASSPPGLAKQYF | TRBV6-1 | TRBD2 | TRBJ2-4 | NA
TGTGCCAGCAGCCCGCGCCGGATTAAAGCGGGGGGGCAAGAGACCCAGTTCTTC | CASSPRRIKAGGQETQFF | TRBV11-2 | TRBD2 | TRBJ2-1 | many